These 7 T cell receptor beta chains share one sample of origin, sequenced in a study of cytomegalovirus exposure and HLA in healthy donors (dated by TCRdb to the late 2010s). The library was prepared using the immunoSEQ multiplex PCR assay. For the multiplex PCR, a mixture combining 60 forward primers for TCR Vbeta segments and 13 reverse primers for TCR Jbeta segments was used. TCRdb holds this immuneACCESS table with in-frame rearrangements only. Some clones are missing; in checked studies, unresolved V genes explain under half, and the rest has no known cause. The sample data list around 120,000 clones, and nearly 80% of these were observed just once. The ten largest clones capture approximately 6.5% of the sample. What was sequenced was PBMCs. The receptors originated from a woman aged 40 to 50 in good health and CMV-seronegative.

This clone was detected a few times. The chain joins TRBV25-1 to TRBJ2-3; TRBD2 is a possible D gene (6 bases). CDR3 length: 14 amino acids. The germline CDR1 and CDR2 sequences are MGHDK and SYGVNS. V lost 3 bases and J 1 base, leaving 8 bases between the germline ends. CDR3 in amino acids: CASSEWGGTDTQYF. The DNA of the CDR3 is TGTGCCAGCAGTGAGTGGGGGGGCACAGATACGCAGTATTTT.

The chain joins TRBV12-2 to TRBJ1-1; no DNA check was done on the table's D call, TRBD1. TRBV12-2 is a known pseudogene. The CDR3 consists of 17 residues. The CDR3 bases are TGTGCAAGTCGCTTGCTGACAGAGAGCACTGGGAACACTGAAGCTTTCTTT. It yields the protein CASRLLTESTGNTEAFF.

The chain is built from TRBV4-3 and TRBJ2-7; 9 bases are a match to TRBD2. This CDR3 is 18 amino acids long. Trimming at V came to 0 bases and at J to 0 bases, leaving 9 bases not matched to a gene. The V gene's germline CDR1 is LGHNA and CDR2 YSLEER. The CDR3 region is CASSQDLFSGSISYEQYF. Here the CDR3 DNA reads TGCGCCAGCAGCCAAGATCTTTTTAGCGGGAGTATCTCCTACGAGCAGTACTTC.

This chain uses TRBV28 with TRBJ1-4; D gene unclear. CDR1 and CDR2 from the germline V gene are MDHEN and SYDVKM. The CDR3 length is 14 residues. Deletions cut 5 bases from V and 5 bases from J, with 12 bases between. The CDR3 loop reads CASSREGMNEKLFF. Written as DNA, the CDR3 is TGTGCCAGCAGTCGCGAGGGTATGAATGAAAAACTGTTTTTT.

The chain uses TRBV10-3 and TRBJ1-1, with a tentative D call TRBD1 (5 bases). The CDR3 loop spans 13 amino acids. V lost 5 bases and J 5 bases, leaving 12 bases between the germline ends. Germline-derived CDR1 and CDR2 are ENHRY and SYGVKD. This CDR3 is CAISQGIWTEAFF. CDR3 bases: TGTGCCATCAGTCAGGGAATTTGGACTGAAGCTTTCTTT.

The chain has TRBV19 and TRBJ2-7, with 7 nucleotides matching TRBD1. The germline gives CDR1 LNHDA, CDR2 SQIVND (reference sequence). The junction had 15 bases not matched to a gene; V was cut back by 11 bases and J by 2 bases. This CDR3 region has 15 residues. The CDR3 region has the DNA TGTGCCTCTCAAACCTCCGGGACAGCAGCCTACGAGCAGTACTTC. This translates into CASQTSGTAAYEQYF.

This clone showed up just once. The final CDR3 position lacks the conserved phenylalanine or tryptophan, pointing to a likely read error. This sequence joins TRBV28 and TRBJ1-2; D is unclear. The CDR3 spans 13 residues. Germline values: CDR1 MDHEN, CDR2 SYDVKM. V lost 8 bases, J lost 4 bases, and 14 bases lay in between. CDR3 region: CASYEGGLYGYTL. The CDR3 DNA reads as TGTGCCAGCTACGAGGGCGGACTCTATGGCTACACCCTC.